This T cell receptor beta chain was captured by sequencing in a study of blood T cell repertoires in COVID-19. Study at large: Samples taken during acute and convalescent COVID-19 were collected in the United States, Italy and Spain.

Concerning this clone itself: Other DNA sequences from this sample encode an identical CDR3 as well.

Seattle's cohort entered during active infection and was followed longitudinally. Profiling relied on immunoSEQ multiplex PCR, and the TCRdb table lists in-frame clones only, not all of them. The sample shows 150,000 to 200,000 clones, around 85% of them seen only once. From germline, CDR1 is SGHAT and CDR2 FQNNGV. V was shortened by 3 bases and J by 6 bases, with 8 bases between the two germline ends. The CDR3 contains 12 residues. Sequenced: peripheral blood. The chain has TRBV11-2 and TRBJ1-2; D call uncertain. The TCR sequence derives from a man between 60 and 75 years old with COVID-19, enrolled during active disease. CDR3 in DNA: TGTGCCAGCAGCTTGGGGAGGGATGGCTACACCTTC. Translation: CASSLGRDGYTF.